The subject of this entry is one T cell receptor beta chain. Its cognate antigen has yet to be identified. No base quality information exists; no much larger clone differs at one position. The data belong to a study of blood T cell repertoires in COVID-19 (TCRdb year 2020). Study-wide context: Samples covering the acute and convalescent phases of COVID-19 were provided by collaborators in the United States, Italy and Spain. A freely available public database, intended as a resource for researchers studying the immune response to SARS-CoV-2, is where the repertoires were released. The sample metadata nearly always contained a de-identified subject ID, COVID-19 status, age in years and sex. The samples were drawn from the first 160 participants of the ongoing ImmuneRACE study and from some 1,300 subjects provided by 6 global collaborators. Where available, HLA class I and class II types were obtained from metadata supplied by the sample provider rather than from assay-based typing. Subjects who had been exposed to COVID-19, were actively infected with it, or had recovered from it provided the deeply sampled blood TCRbeta repertoires that made up the dataset. The material from the prospective study consisted of cDNA or gDNA derived from T cells, B-cell-depleted T cells, or PBMCs. The study at large found these results: The amount of clinical and demographic metadata varied by source and participant and was provided uncurated.

The CDR3 sequence holds 16 residues, the cysteine and phenylalanine included. The read is trimmed to its CDR3 DNA, 48 bases read in frame from base 1. From a lookup of the germline V gene (reference sequence), CDR1 and CDR2 are LNHDA and SQIVND. Trimming removed 3 bases from V and 8 bases from J; the gene matches leave 10 bases unexplained. Collaborating institutions collected whole blood in K2EDTA tubes following their own protocols. For TCRbeta analysis, collaborators shipped samples in one of three forms: frozen whole blood, isolated PBMCs, or DNA extracted from either of those sample types. The immunoSEQ Assay, a bias-controlled multiplex PCR, was used to amplify TCRbeta CDR3 regions from genomic DNA. On the study's bioinformatics: The number of nucleated cells in each sample was estimated by amplification of reference gene primers within the assay. To quantify the absolute abundance of each unique TCRbeta CDR3 rearrangement, sequence reads were collapsed and filtered. For each sample, productive Simpson clonality was calculated as the square root of Simpson's diversity index across productive rearrangements. TCRdb holds this immuneACCESS table with in-frame rearrangements only. Some clones are missing; in checked studies, unresolved V genes explain under half, and the rest has no known cause. V and J calls and clone size are given by that table; D and trimming were obtained from the DNA. This sample has fewer than 55,000 clones in its table, and nearly 90% of those were observed once. The ten top clones hold approximately 10% of the sample.

Sequencing was performed on peripheral blood. This TCR was sampled from an elderly man with active or convalescent COVID-19. The chain is made from TRBV19 and TRBJ1-6; 7 bases in the junction line up with TRBD1. The CDR3 protein sequence reads: CASSIVEGAKDSPLHF. The nucleotides are TGTGCCAGTAGTATCGTCGAGGGGGCAAAGGATTCACCCCTCCACTTT. The variable domain in full, with residues beyond the CDR3 obtained from the reference TRBV19 and TRBJ1-6 genes, is DGGITQSPKYLFRKEGQNVTLSCEQNLNHDAMYWYRQDPGQGLRLIYYSQIVNDFQKGDIAEGYSVSREKKESFPLTVTSAQKNPTAFYLCASSIVEGAKDSPLHFGNGTRLTVT.